What follows are 4 T cell receptor beta chains derived from one specimen sequenced in a study of blood T cell repertoires in COVID-19. Sequencing was performed with immunoSEQ multiplex PCR; in TCRdb, only in-frame clones are kept and a portion is missing. The table records some 270,000 clones, roughly 84% of them present only once. What was sequenced was peripheral blood. These receptors all come from a person aged 65 to 85 with COVID-19, enrolled during active disease.

The V and J genes are TRBV2 and TRBJ1-6; D is possibly TRBD1 (6 bases). The germline V gene has CDR1 SNHLY and CDR2 FYNNEI. The CDR3 has 16 residues. V dropped 6 bases and J dropped 2 bases, with 14 bases sitting between them. The DNA of the CDR3 is TGTGCCAGCAGGGTACAGGGACAAGCCTATAATTCACCCCTCCACTTT. Protein sequence: CASRVQGQAYNSPLHF.

This clone was counted a single time. This chain links TRBV28 with TRBJ2-3; D not certain. This CDR3 contains 12 residues. Trimming shortened V by 3 bases and J by 3 bases, and 4 bases separated the two germline ends. Germline lookup yields CDR1 MDHEN and CDR2 SYDVKM. The CDR3 loop is CASSLATDTQYF. The CDR3 coding sequence is TGTGCCAGCAGTTTGGCTACAGATACGCAGTATTTT.

The chain carries TRBV27 and TRBJ1-6, with TRBD1 identical over 7 bases. There are 15 residues in the CDR3. Per the germline V gene, CDR1 is MNHEY and CDR2 is SMNVEV (reference sequence). Trimming cost V 6 bases and J 1 base; bases outside gene matches: 3. Here the CDR3 reads CASRSRGSYNSPLHF. CDR3 bases: TGTGCCAGCAGGTCCAGGGGGTCCTATAATTCACCCCTCCACTTT.

This chain links TRBV6-5 with TRBJ1-2, with D hard to call. The CDR3 totals 13 residues. Between the trimmed V and J ends, which lost 6 bases and 3 bases, there was a span of 11 bases. Per germline, CDR1 MNHEY and CDR2 SVGAGI. In nucleotides, the CDR3 is TGTGCCAGCAGGGTAGACAAGGACTATGGCTACACCTTC. It is translated as CASRVDKDYGYTF.